Listed below are T cell receptor beta chains from one sample, sequenced in a study of neurological immune-mediated disorders. TCRdb reprocessed the 5' RACE reads with MiXCR, giving one entry per CDR3 protein. The data contain roughly 32,000 distinct CDR3 sequences, around 6% of them singletons. Sequencing was carried out using CD4+ T cells from blood. Source of these receptors: a woman aged 45-59 years in good health. The CDR3 runs from the conserved cysteine through the conserved F or W. D genes are given only for firm matches. Size is stated for part of the rows, as once, few or many counts, or as a class when the clone is expanded.

>15|many|TRBV5-1|TRBD1|TRBJ2-2
TGCGCCAGCAGCTGGGGACAGGGCCGCACCGGGGAGCTGTTTTTT
CASSWGQGRTGELFF
>17|many|TRBV5-6|.|TRBJ2-2
TGTGCCAGCAGTTCCTTTAGACAGGTTGCGAACACCGGGGAGCTGTTTTTT
CASSSFRQVANTGELFF
>17|many|TRBV12-3/TRBV12-4|TRBD1|TRBJ1-3
TGTGCCAGCAGTCTTTCACAGGGGATTTTTTCTGGAAACACCATATATTTT
CASSLSQGIFSGNTIYF
>15|many|TRBV10-3|TRBD1|TRBJ2-3
TGTGCCATCAGTGAAGATGGACAGGGGGCAGATACGCAGTATTTT
CAISEDGQGADTQYF
>13|many|TRBV28|.|TRBJ2-7
TGTGCCAGCAGTTTAGCCCCCCCCCGCGAGCAGTACTTC
CASSLAPPREQYF
>18|many|TRBV5-1|.|TRBJ2-6
TGCGCCAGCAGCTTGGTTAGCGGCTCCAACTCTGGGGCCAACGTCCTGACTTTC
CASSLVSGSNSGANVLTF
>18|many|TRBV12-3/TRBV12-4|TRBD2|TRBJ2-1
TGTGCCAGCAGTCCACTAGCGGGAGGGCCGTCGGCCTACAATGAGCAGTTCTTC
CASSPLAGGPSAYNEQFF
>15|.|TRBV5-6|.|TRBJ1-2
TGTGCCAGCAGACTTGTGCCGGGCCCGATGGGGGCGGACACCTTC
CASRLVPGPMGADTF
>14|many|TRBV29-1|.|TRBJ1-5
TGCAGCGTTGAAGAGGGACCGGGGGGCCAGCCCCAGCATTTT
CSVEEGPGGQPQHF
>14|few|TRBV15|.|TRBJ2-3
TGTGCCACCAGCAGTAGACAGGGCACAGATACGCAGTATTTT
CATSSRQGTDTQYF
>13|many|TRBV12-3/TRBV12-4|.|TRBJ1-4
TGTGCCAGCAGGCAGGGTCTCGGTGAAAAACTGTTTTTT
CASRQGLGEKLFF
>15|many|TRBV27|TRBD2|TRBJ2-3
TGTGCCAGCAGTTTACGGGAGGCTAGCACAGATACGCAGTATTTT
CASSLREASTDTQYF
>14|many|TRBV7-2|.|TRBJ2-4
TGTGCCAGCAGCTTAAATCCGGGCTCGAACATTCAGTACTTC
CASSLNPGSNIQYF
>14|many|TRBV10-1|.|TRBJ1-6
TGCGCCAGCAGTGTTTCGGCGGGAAGTTCACCCCTCCACTTT
CASSVSAGSSPLHF
>15|many|TRBV11-2|TRBD1|TRBJ2-5
TGTGCCAGCAGCCCGCTAACAGGGGGCTTAGAGACCCAGTACTTC
CASSPLTGGLETQYF
>14|many|TRBV2|.|TRBJ1-6
TGTGCCAGCAGTGGCAGGATAAAAAATTCACCCCTCCACTTT
CASSGRIKNSPLHF
>14|many|TRBV12-3/TRBV12-4|.|TRBJ1-5
TGTGCCAGCAGGTTTCAGGGTACCAATCAGCCCCAGCATTTT
CASRFQGTNQPQHF
>15|many|TRBV2|TRBD1|TRBJ1-5
TGTGCCAGCAGTGCGGACAGGGGGGGGGGTCAGCCCCAGCATTTT
CASSADRGGGQPQHF
>15|many|TRBV29-1|TRBD1|TRBJ1-1
TGCAGCACAATGGGGGGGGACAGGGAGTACACTGAAGCTTTCTTT
CSTMGGDREYTEAFF
>18|many|TRBV19|.|TRBJ2-1
TGTGCCAGTAGGAGATATAGCCATCGGACATTCCTTTACAATGAGCAGTTCTTC
CASRRYSHRTFLYNEQFF
>14|many|TRBV25-1|.|TRBJ2-6
TGTGCCAGCAGTGCCGGGAACCAAGCCAACGTCCTGACTTTC
CASSAGNQANVLTF
>13|many|TRBV7-2|.|TRBJ2-7
TGTGCCAGCAGCTCGGGGTATTCTAACGAGCAGTACTTC
CASSSGYSNEQYF
>15|many|TRBV25-1|TRBD1|TRBJ1-1
TGTGCCAGCAGTGAATTCGGAGGGACAGGGGGTGGAGCTTTCTTT
CASSEFGGTGGGAFF
>12|many|TRBV5-6|.|TRBJ2-2
TGTGCCAGCAGTAGGGGGACCGGGGAGCTGTTTTTT
CASSRGTGELFF
>15|many|TRBV20-1|TRBD1|TRBJ2-7
TGCAGTGCTAGAGATGGGGGACAGGGACCCTACGAGCAGTACTTC
CSARDGGQGPYEQYF
>15|many|TRBV9|TRBD2|TRBJ2-1
TGTGCCAGCAGCCCCTTGGCGGGAGCTAGTAATGAGCAGTTCTTC
CASSPLAGASNEQFF
>15|many|TRBV12-3/TRBV12-4|TRBD1|TRBJ1-5
TGTGCCAGCACCATCACCGCGGACAGGAATCAGCCCCAGCATTTT
CASTITADRNQPQHF
>11|many|TRBV12-3/TRBV12-4|.|TRBJ2-1
TGTGCCAGCAGTTCGCAGGGTTATCGGTTCTTC
CASSSQGYRFF
>13|many|TRBV5-1|.|TRBJ1-1
TGCGCCAGCAGCCGCACCCCCCCCACTGAAGCTTTCTTT
CASSRTPPTEAFF
>14|many|TRBV3-1|.|TRBJ1-2
TGTGCCAGCAGCCCCGGGACAACTAAGTATGGCTACACCTTC
CASSPGTTKYGYTF
>16|many|TRBV9|TRBD2|TRBJ2-2
TGTGCCAGCAGCGTACAGCGGGACCCCAACACCGGGGAGCTGTTTTTT
CASSVQRDPNTGELFF
>18|once|TRBV7-2|.|TRBJ1-1
TGTGCCAGCAGCGGACTGGGGTCACAAAGTCGCGGGAACACTGAAGCTTTCTTT
CASSGLGSQSRGNTEAFF
>15|many|TRBV24-1|.|TRBJ2-1
TGTGCCACCAGTGATCCGACTAGACCCTACAATGAGCAGTTCTTC
CATSDPTRPYNEQFF
>11|many|TRBV20-1|TRBD1|TRBJ2-3
TGCAGTGCTAGTACCGGGACAGAGCAGTATTTT
CSASTGTEQYF
>15|.|TRBV5-1|.|TRBJ2-3
TGCGCCAGCAGCCCCGAGGGATTAAGCACAGATACGCAGTATTTT
CASSPEGLSTDTQYF